The T cell receptor (beta chain) under discussion was sequenced for a study of T cell repertoires in cytomegalovirus infection. On the study more broadly: Signatures in public TCR beta sequences pointed to both CMV infection and matching HLA type.

From the reads, TCRdb called clonotypes with MiXCR, one entry per CDR3 protein. The sample comprises some 440,000 distinct CDR3 sequences, roughly a third of which are singletons, and roughly 15% rests with the top ten. This clonotype was counted a few times. This CDR3 region has 12 residues. The V and J ends lost 5 bases and 5 bases, in that order; junction bases with no gene match: 0. Germline values: CDR1 LNHDA, CDR2 SQIVND (reference sequence). The sample consisted of PBMCs. The receptor comes from a human donor in good health (CMV status not recorded). Some clones in this sample may be carry-over from other donors' samples. This chain joins TRBV19 and TRBJ2-7; the match to TRBD1 covers 10 bases. The CDR3 is CASSGTGDEQYF. CDR3 nucleotides: TGTGCCAGTAGTGGGACAGGGGACGAGCAGTACTTC.